This record looks at one T cell receptor beta chain sequence and its context. Antigen specificity is unknown. Profiled with immunoSEQ multiplex PCR; TCRdb holds only in-frame clones, not every one. The data hold approximately 70,000 clones, with approximately 92% observed a single time. V lost 6 bases and J lost 8, with 10 bases in between. This CDR3 comprises 11 residues. Germline V gives CDR1 SNHLY, CDR2 FYNNEI. The data derive from a study of graft-versus-host responses after intestinal transplantation. In the study overall: Isolated intestinal, liver-intestinal, or multivisceral transplants were what recipients had.

General study results and limits: Association was observed between peak circulating GvH clone levels and early post-transplant HvG declines.

The gene calls are TRBV2 and TRBJ1-1; D might be TRBD1 (6 bases). The material sequenced was bone marrow, taken less than 750 days after intestinal transplantation. The clonotype originates from a human patient who received an intestinal transplant, so some T cells may come from the graft donor. CDR3: CASRPGTEAFF. The CDR3 DNA reads as TGTGCCAGCAGACCCGGGACAGAAGCTTTCTTT.